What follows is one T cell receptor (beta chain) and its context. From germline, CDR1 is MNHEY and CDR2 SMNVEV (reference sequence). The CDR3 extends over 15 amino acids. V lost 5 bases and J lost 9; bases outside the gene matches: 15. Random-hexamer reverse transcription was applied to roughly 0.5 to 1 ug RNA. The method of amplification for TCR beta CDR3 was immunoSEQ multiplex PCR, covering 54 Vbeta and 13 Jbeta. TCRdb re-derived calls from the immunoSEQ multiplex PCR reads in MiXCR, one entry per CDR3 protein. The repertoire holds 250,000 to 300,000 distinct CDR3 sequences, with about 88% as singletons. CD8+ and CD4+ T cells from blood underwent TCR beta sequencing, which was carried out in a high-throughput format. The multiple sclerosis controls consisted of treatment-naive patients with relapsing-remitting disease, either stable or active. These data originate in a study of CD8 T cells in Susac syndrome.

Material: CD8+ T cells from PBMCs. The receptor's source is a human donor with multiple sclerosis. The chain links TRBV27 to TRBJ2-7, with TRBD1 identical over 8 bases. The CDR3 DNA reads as TGTGCCAGCAGTCCGACTACCGGACAGGGCCCCGGGCAGTACTTC. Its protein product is CASSPTTGQGPGQYF.